These 6 T cell receptor beta chains were sequenced from one sample in a study of breast tumors, draining lymph nodes, adjacent tissues. TCRdb re-called the multiplex PCR reads with MiXCR, one entry per CDR3 protein. Of approximately 52,000 distinct CDR3 sequences in the sample, roughly 39% are singletons; the top ten hold more than 9%. The sample comprised breast tumor tissue. The receptor source for this set is a female donor with breast cancer. Some clones in this sample may be carry-over from other donors' samples.

This clonotype was seen repeatedly, ten times or more. The genes are TRBV29-1 and TRBJ2-5, with TRBD2 matching over 11 bases. Germline lookup yields CDR1 SQVTM and CDR2 ANQGSEA. The CDR3 is made up of 15 amino acids. Losses at the gene ends were 0 bases for V and 1 base for J; bases not matched to a gene: 1. CDR3: CSVEDSGRAQETQYF. Here the CDR3 DNA reads TGCAGCGTTGAAGATAGCGGGAGGGCCCAAGAGACCCAGTACTTC.

This clonotype was found many times. Possible read error: a much larger clone is one base away. This chain links TRBV5-8 with TRBJ1-2, with TRBD1 as a possible D gene (5 bases). The V gene lost 5 bases and the J gene lost 3 bases, with 14 bases spanning the gap. Looked up from germline, CDR1 is SGHTS and CDR2 is YDEGEE. The CDR3 is 14 residues long. CDR3 protein: CASRAPGAHYGYTF. The CDR3 bases are TGTGCCAGCAGAGCTCCTGGGGCGCACTATGGCTACACCTTC.

The V and J genes are TRBV28 and TRBJ2-5; D tentatively fits TRBD1 or TRBD2 (6 bases each). The CDR3 runs to 13 residues. With 10 bases removed from V and 4 bases from J, the gap between germline ends came to 16 bases. Germline-derived CDR1 and CDR2 are MDHEN and SYDVKM. This CDR3 reads CAINSGARETQYF. CDR3 DNA: TGTGCCATCAACTCGGGGGCACGAGAGACCCAGTACTTC.

The chain combines TRBV19 with TRBJ2-7, with TRBD1 matching over 7 bases. Germline-derived CDR1 and CDR2 are LNHDA and SQIVND (reference sequence). The CDR3 has 12 residues. Trimming at V came to 11 bases and at J to 2 bases, leaving 6 bases not matched to a gene. CDR3 bases: TGTGCCGGACAGGAGGAAACCTACGAGCAGTACTTC. Its translation is CAGQEETYEQYF.

The CDR3: CASSFLRTGQGEQYF. Here the CDR3 DNA reads TGTGCCAGCAGCTTTCTCCGGACAGGGCAAGGCGAGCAGTACTTC. The chain links TRBV7-2 to TRBJ2-7, with 8 nucleotides matching TRBD1. V gave up 3 bases and J gave up 6 bases; unmatched junction bases: 10. CDR3 size: 15 residues. Germline V gene data show CDR1 as SGHTA and CDR2 as FQGNSA.

The rearrangement joins TRBV25-1 to TRBJ2-3; 10 bases map to TRBD2. The germline CDR1 and CDR2 sequences are MGHDK and SYGVNS. The CDR3 sequence is 19 residues long. The trim removed 5 bases at V and 0 bases at J, leaving 14 bases unmatched. The chain's CDR3 is CASSSDTPRTSGSTDTQYF. In nucleotides, the CDR3 is TGTGCCAGCAGTTCTGACACACCCCGGACTAGCGGAAGCACAGATACGCAGTATTTT.